The clone carrying this T cell receptor (beta chain) came up a few times. In germline, CDR1 is KGHSH, CDR2 LQKENI. The CDR3 is 13 residues long. Trimming removed 4 bases from V and 6 bases from J; junction bases left unmatched: 4. Following autologous stem cell transplantation, relapse occurred in every patient, and exposure to brentuximab vedotin varied. This specimen comes from a study of PD-1 blockade in classical Hodgkin lymphoma. The protocol was immunoSEQ multiplex PCR, while the TCRdb copy is restricted to in-frame clones and leaves out a portion. The sample lists 90,000 to 130,000 clones, roughly 87% seen once, with 15% to 20% in the top ten.

The specimen was peripheral blood mononuclear cells (PBMCs), collected before the second cycle of nivolumab. This chain connects TRBV18 to TRBJ2-3; 7 bases agree with TRBD1. The clonotype was recovered from a human donor with classical Hodgkin lymphoma. This chain's CDR3 is CASSLGQEDTQYF. CDR3 DNA sequence: TGTGCCAGCTCACTAGGACAGGAGGATACGCAGTATTTT. Together with reference TRBV18 and TRBJ2-3, the CDR3 gives the full variable domain: NAGVMQNPRHLVRRRGQEARLRCSPMKGHSHVYWYRQLPEEGLKFMVYLQKENIIDESGMPKERFSAEFPKEGPSILRIQQVVRGDSAAYFCASSLGQEDTQYFGPGTRLTVL.